Listed below are T cell receptor beta chains from one sample, sequenced in a study of T cell repertoires in cytomegalovirus infection. One entry per CDR3 protein, called by TCRdb with MiXCR from the reads. The data contain about 260,000 distinct CDR3 sequences, around 13% of them singletons. Sequencing was performed on PBMCs. These receptors were obtained from a human donor in good health (CMV status not recorded). Some clones in this sample may be carry-over from other donors' samples. CDR3s include the opening cysteine and the closing phenylalanine or tryptophan. The D gene is left open where the match is weak. Clone size is stated in some rows and not others, as once, few, many or a class when expanded.

V	J	size	D	DNA	CDR3
TRBV7-6	TRBJ2-3	NA	NA	TGTGCCAGCAGCCCAGGGAAAGGGAAGTACACAGATACGCAGTATTTT	CASSPGKGKYTDTQYF
TRBV12-3/TRBV12-4	TRBJ1-2	few	TRBD1	TGTGCCAGCAGTCTGCGTTCGGGACAGGGACACTATGGCTACACCTTC	CASSLRSGQGHYGYTF
TRBV27	TRBJ2-5	few	NA	TGTGCCAGCAGTTCTGTTGACGTGACGGTCGGTGAGACCCAGTACTTC	CASSSVDVTVGETQYF
TRBV28	TRBJ1-2	NA	NA	TGTGCCAGCAGTTTGGGCCTGTCTCTCACCTTC	CASSLGLSLTF
TRBV12-3/TRBV12-4	TRBJ1-5	many	NA	TGTGCCAGCAGCCTCTTAGGGTCCAATCAGCCCCAGCATTTT	CASSLLGSNQPQHF
TRBV2	TRBJ2-7	NA	NA	TGTGCCAGCATCCCCTACACGAAAGGGGGCGAGCAGTACTTC	CASIPYTKGGEQYF
TRBV18	TRBJ2-5	NA	NA	TGTGCCAGCTCACCTGGCTGGGGGTACCAAGAGACCCAGTACTTC	CASSPGWGYQETQYF
TRBV6-5	TRBJ1-1	NA	NA	TGTGCCAGCCGAGACTGGGGCAGGGCGAACACTGAAGCTTTCTTT	CASRDWGRANTEAFF
TRBV7-3	TRBJ2-2	many	NA	TGTGCCAGCAGCCGGGACTGGAAGGCCGGGGAGCTGTTTTTT	CASSRDWKAGELFF
TRBV2	TRBJ2-5	NA	NA	TGTGCCAGCGTTAGCCTCCAAGAGACCCAGTACTTC	CASVSLQETQYF
TRBV20-1	TRBJ2-7	few	TRBD2	TGCAGTGCTAGGGGAGGGAGATCCGACGAGCAGTACTTC	CSARGGRSDEQYF
TRBV6-2/TRBV6-3	TRBJ1-5	NA	TRBD1	TGTGCCAGCGCCGAAAGGACAGGGATTGAGCCCCAGCATTTT	CASAERTGIEPQHF
TRBV20-1	TRBJ1-2	few	NA	TGCAGTGTCAGGTCTAGGACCGCCTATGGCTACACCTTC	CSVRSRTAYGYTF
TRBV20-1	TRBJ1-1	NA	NA	TGCAGTGCTAGAGCCGGGACAATAGCTTTCTTT	CSARAGTIAFF
TRBV6-2/TRBV6-3	TRBJ1-5	NA	TRBD1	TGTGCCAGCAGTCCCCTGGACAGGGTAGATCAGCCCCAGCATTTT	CASSPLDRVDQPQHF
TRBV7-2	TRBJ2-7	many	TRBD1	TGTGCCAGCAGCCCCCGGGACAGACATCCCGAGCAGTACTTC	CASSPRDRHPEQYF
TRBV10-1	TRBJ2-1	once	NA	TGCGCCAGCAGTGAGAGCATTAAGATTACGTTACATGAGCAGTTCTTC	CASSESIKITLHEQFF
TRBV10-3	TRBJ2-3	NA	TRBD2	TGTGCCATCAGTGAGTCGCGGACTAGCGGGGGACCAGATACGCAGTATTTT	CAISESRTSGGPDTQYF
TRBV28	TRBJ2-1	many	NA	TGTGCCAGCTTGACTGGGGGGCTCTACAATGAGCAGTTCTTC	CASLTGGLYNEQFF
TRBV28	TRBJ2-7	few	TRBD2	TGTGCCAGCAGCCCTACTTTAGCGGGCCAGCACGAGCAGTACTTC	CASSPTLAGQHEQYF
TRBV18	TRBJ2-5	NA	TRBD1	TGTGCCAGCTCACGGCAGGGGGCCCAACAAGAGACCCAGTACTTC	CASSRQGAQQETQYF
TRBV11-2	TRBJ2-1	many	TRBD2	TGTGCCAGCAGCTTAAGTCTAGCGGGAGGGCCCGGTGAGCAGTTCTTC	CASSLSLAGGPGEQFF
TRBV20-1	TRBJ1-5	many	NA	TGCAGTGCCAGTACTCGGACGGAGCAAGGGAATCAGCCCCAGCATTTT	CSASTRTEQGNQPQHF
TRBV5-6	TRBJ2-1	NA	TRBD1	TGTGCCAGCAGCCCAAGGGACAGGGGGCCTGAGCAGTTCTTC	CASSPRDRGPEQFF
TRBV19	TRBJ2-1	many	NA	TGTGCCAGTAGTATATTTCTCGGAGGGAATGAGCAGTTCTTC	CASSIFLGGNEQFF
TRBV5-4	TRBJ2-1	NA	TRBD1	TGTGCCAGCAGTAGGGACAGGTCCCCCTACAATGAGCAGTTCTTC	CASSRDRSPYNEQFF
TRBV6-5	TRBJ2-3	few	NA	TGTGCCAGCAGTTACTTAGGCACAGATACGCAGTATTTT	CASSYLGTDTQYF
TRBV24-1	TRBJ1-2	many	TRBD1	TGTGCCACCAGTGATCCATCGACAGGGAAGTCCTATGGCTACACCTTC	CATSDPSTGKSYGYTF
TRBV6-5	TRBJ1-1	few	NA	TGTGCCAGCAGTTACTCTCAGGGTAACACTGAAGCTTTCTTT	CASSYSQGNTEAFF
TRBV4-2	TRBJ2-1	few	TRBD2	TGTGCCAAGCAACTAGCGGGAGGGCCTGGGGCCAATGAGCAGTTCTTC	CAKQLAGGPGANEQFF